These 21 T cell receptor beta chains were all obtained from the same sample, sequenced in a study of T-cell memory formation after mild COVID-19 (dated by TCRdb to the early 2020s). The library was prepared using 5' RACE. The reads were generated on an Illumina NovaSeq 6000. The public sequencing data were trimmed at Q25 with fastp and processed into clonotypes with MiXCR by TCRdb, which kept only in-frame beta chains. Identical CDR3 protein sequences are pooled into one entry, listed with their most common genes and DNA. The table for this sample lists around 450,000 distinct CDR3 sequences; around 20% of them were counted only once. The top ten clones comprise 7.5% to 10% of the sample. Sequenced material: PBMCs or a T cell subset sorted from them (not recorded which). All receptors come from an adult woman who had mild COVID-19 (a few samples of this study predate the infection). The sample titles of this study are shuffled in the database, so cell type and time point are left out; the donor was told from shared clones.

This clonotype occurred many times. This chain connects TRBV19 to TRBJ1-1; D call uncertain. Germline CDR1 reads LNHDA; CDR2 reads SQIVND (reference sequence). The CDR3 runs 13 residues. Between the trimmed V and J ends, which lost 2 bases and 1 base, there was a span of 5 bases. In DNA, the CDR3 is TGTGCCAGTAGTATACGGGGGAACACTGAAGCTTTCTTT. Translated: CASSIRGNTEAFF.

This clonotype occurred a few times. The chain couples TRBV7-2 to TRBJ1-1; D is unresolved. CDR1 and CDR2 (germline): SGHTA, FQGNSA. The CDR3 runs 12 residues. V gave up 5 bases and J gave up 8 bases, with 12 bases separating them. CDR3 DNA sequence: TGTGCCAGCAGCCCCCAGAGCCCAGAAGCTTTCTTT. This codes for CASSPQSPEAFF.

V usage is TRBV7-2 and J usage is TRBJ2-7, with D perhaps matching TRBD1 (5 bases). In germline, CDR1 is SGHTA, CDR2 FQGNSA. The CDR3 is 12 residues long. Trimming shortened V by 11 bases and J by 0 bases, and 11 bases separated the two germline ends. Here the CDR3 DNA reads TGTGCCGTAGGGGTAGGCTCCTACGAGCAGTACTTC. Its protein is CAVGVGSYEQYF.

This clonotype was observed once. The chain links TRBV10-3 to TRBJ2-5; 9 bases match TRBD1. J lost 5 bases, V lost 6 bases, and 7 bases had no gene match. The germline V gene encodes CDR1 ENHRY and CDR2 SYGVKD. The CDR3 is 14 residues long. The CDR3 DNA is TGTGCCATCAGGGGGGACAGGGCAGGCGAGACCCAGTACTTC. Its protein product is CAIRGDRAGETQYF.

The V call is TRBV29-1, the J call TRBJ2-3, with D perhaps TRBD1 (5 bases). CDR1 SQVTM and CDR2 ANQGSEA come from the germline V gene. Trimming pared 7 bases from V and 6 bases from J, leaving 20 bases between. The CDR3 loop spans 14 amino acids. CDR3 protein: CSAGTQGLVDTQYF. CDR3 DNA sequence: TGCAGCGCCGGAACGCAGGGCTTGGTGGATACGCAGTATTTT.

The rearrangement uses TRBV3-1 and TRBJ2-5; D is ambiguous. Trimming shortened V by 1 base and J by 4 bases, and 7 bases separated the two germline ends. The germline gives CDR1 LGHDT, CDR2 YNNKEL (reference sequence). The CDR3 extends over 13 amino acids. The CDR3 reads CASSQGIPETQYF. The CDR3 DNA is TGTGCCAGCAGCCAAGGAATCCCAGAGACCCAGTACTTC.

The chain links TRBV25-1 to TRBJ1-2; D remains unclear. CDR1 and CDR2 from the germline V gene are MGHDK and SYGVNS. The CDR3 consists of 14 residues. V was shortened by 3 bases and J by 4 bases, with 12 bases between the two germline ends. The CDR3 loop reads CASSEVSSSYGYTF. Written as DNA, the CDR3 is TGTGCCAGCAGTGAGGTTTCGTCCAGCTATGGCTACACCTTC.

V gene TRBV19 combines with J gene TRBJ1-2; no clear D gene. This CDR3 is built from 12 residues. The germline gives CDR1 LNHDA, CDR2 SQIVND (reference sequence). V was shortened by 6 bases and J by 1 base, with 6 bases between the two germline ends. The CDR3 DNA is TGTGCCAGTAGCCTCTATAACTATGGCTACACCTTC. Translation gives CASSLYNYGYTF.

The chain couples TRBV20-1 to TRBJ2-1; no definite D call. This CDR3 has 14 amino acids. Germline-derived CDR1 and CDR2 are DFQATT and SNEGSKA (reference sequence). V lost 6 bases, J lost 0 bases, and 12 bases lay in between. In nucleotides, the CDR3 is TGCAGTGCCCTACGCCCACCCTCCTACAATGAGCAGTTCTTC. Its translation: CSALRPPSYNEQFF.

V usage is TRBV5-4 and J usage is TRBJ2-2; a possible D gene is TRBD2 (6 bases). The germline V gene has CDR1 SGHNT and CDR2 YYREEE (reference sequence). V lost 3 bases and J lost 4, with 13 bases in between. The CDR3 spans 15 residues. CDR3 sequence reads: CASSSAREVTGELFF. The CDR3 DNA sequence: TGTGCCAGCAGCTCCGCCAGGGAGGTCACCGGGGAGCTGTTTTTT.

This rearrangement joins TRBV20-1 to TRBJ2-1; 11 bases fit TRBD2. Germline CDR1 is DFQATT and CDR2 is SNEGSKA (reference sequence). The V and J ends lost 0 bases and 8 bases, in that order; junction bases with no gene match: 9. The CDR3 consists of 16 residues. The CDR3 loop reads CSAREGGASGRHEQFF. The CDR3 DNA is TGCAGTGCTAGAGAGGGGGGGGCTAGCGGGAGGCATGAGCAGTTCTTC.

This clonotype has just a few counts. J is TRBJ1-1 and V is TRBV29-1, with D hard to call. Looked up from germline, CDR1 is SQVTM and CDR2 is ANQGSEA. V dropped 2 bases and J dropped 0 bases, with 7 bases sitting between them. The CDR3 is made up of 13 amino acids. CDR3 coding DNA: TGCAGCGTTGAAAACAGATTGAACACTGAAGCTTTCTTT. Encoded protein: CSVENRLNTEAFF.

This clonotype was seen more than once but under ten times. In nucleotides, the CDR3 is TGTGCCAGCTCACCGGCCGGACCCGAGCAGTACTTC. It is translated as CASSPAGPEQYF. The chain has TRBV18 and TRBJ2-7, with no clear D. Germline lookup yields CDR1 KGHSH and CDR2 LQKENI. This CDR3 is built from 12 residues. V shed 3 bases and J shed 6 bases, with 9 bases lying between them.

This clonotype showed up just a few times. V gene TRBV4-1 combines with J gene TRBJ2-4, with 9 bases lining up with TRBD2. Losses at the gene ends were 0 bases for V and 3 bases for J; bases not matched to a gene: 15. The germline gives CDR1 MGHRA, CDR2 YSYEKL. This CDR3 comprises 20 residues. The CDR3 sequence is CASSQDSSGGRNRYKNIQYF. Written as DNA, the CDR3 is TGCGCCAGCAGCCAAGATTCCAGCGGGGGGCGCAACCGTTACAAAAACATTCAGTACTTC.

This clonotype was counted between two and nine times. CDR3 nucleotides: TGTGCCAGCAGTTTATCGGGGTATACGCAGTATTTT. Translated: CASSLSGYTQYF. The V and J genes are TRBV12-3 or TRBV12-4 and TRBJ2-3, with D perhaps matching TRBD2 (5 bases). There are 12 residues in the CDR3. The V end was cut by 2 bases, the J end by 7 bases, with 7 bases between.

This clonotype was seen repeatedly, ten times or more. V is TRBV12-3 or TRBV12-4 and J is TRBJ2-4; 11 bases fit TRBD1. With 4 bases clipped from V and 9 bases from J, the junction kept 5 bases outside the gene matches. The CDR3 is 14 residues long. The CDR3 sequence: CASSSRDRGGIQYF. In DNA, the CDR3 is TGTGCCAGCAGTTCCCGGGACAGGGGGGGCATTCAGTACTTC.

This chain links TRBV4-1 with TRBJ2-7; D call uncertain. The germline V and J ends were trimmed by 0 bases and 5 bases, with 14 bases remaining between them. The CDR3 runs 15 residues. Per germline, CDR1 MGHRA and CDR2 YSYEKL. DNA for the CDR3: TGCGCCAGCAGCCAAGATGAGGTAACTCTCGACGAGCAGTACTTC. The encoded protein is CASSQDEVTLDEQYF.

In this sample, this clonotype turned up a few times. The chain has TRBV7-8 and TRBJ2-1, with 9 positions matching TRBD2. The CDR3 runs 14 residues. Germline V CDR1 and CDR2: SGHVS, FQNEAQ. Trimming cost V 3 bases and J 8 bases; bases outside gene matches: 5. The CDR3 DNA reads as TGTGCCAGCAGCTTCTTAGCGGGAGAGGATGAGCAGTTCTTC. As protein: CASSFLAGEDEQFF.

The rearrangement joins TRBV5-4 to TRBJ2-3, with D possibly matching TRBD1 (6 bases). V was pared by 3 bases and J by 8 bases, with 13 bases between. The CDR3 is made up of 13 amino acids. Per germline, CDR1 SGHNT and CDR2 YYREEE (reference sequence). CDR3 loop: CASSSTGQRTQYF. CDR3 nucleotides: TGTGCCAGCAGCTCTACGGGACAACGTACGCAGTATTTT.

V is TRBV7-9 and J is TRBJ2-7; D remains ambiguous. V gave up 5 bases and J gave up 6 bases, with 20 bases separating them. The CDR3 consists of 15 residues. Germline CDR1 reads SEHNR; CDR2 reads FQNEAQ (reference sequence). In DNA form, the CDR3 reads TGTGCCAGCAGCCCAAGCCGTGGGCGTCCGGGCGAGCAGTACTTC. Translating it yields CASSPSRGRPGEQYF.

This chain joins TRBV4-1 and TRBJ2-1, with D maybe TRBD2 (6 bases). This CDR3 comprises 23 residues. CDR1 is MGHRA and CDR2 is YSYEKL in the germline V gene. The ends were cut back, 2 bases at V and 4 bases at J, with 36 bases in the middle. The DNA for the CDR3 is TGCGCCAGCAGCCAAATAGGGCCAGCAGCTAGCCCGCGGACTACCCCTTTTTACAATGAGCAGTTCTTC. Protein product: CASSQIGPAASPRTTPFYNEQFF.